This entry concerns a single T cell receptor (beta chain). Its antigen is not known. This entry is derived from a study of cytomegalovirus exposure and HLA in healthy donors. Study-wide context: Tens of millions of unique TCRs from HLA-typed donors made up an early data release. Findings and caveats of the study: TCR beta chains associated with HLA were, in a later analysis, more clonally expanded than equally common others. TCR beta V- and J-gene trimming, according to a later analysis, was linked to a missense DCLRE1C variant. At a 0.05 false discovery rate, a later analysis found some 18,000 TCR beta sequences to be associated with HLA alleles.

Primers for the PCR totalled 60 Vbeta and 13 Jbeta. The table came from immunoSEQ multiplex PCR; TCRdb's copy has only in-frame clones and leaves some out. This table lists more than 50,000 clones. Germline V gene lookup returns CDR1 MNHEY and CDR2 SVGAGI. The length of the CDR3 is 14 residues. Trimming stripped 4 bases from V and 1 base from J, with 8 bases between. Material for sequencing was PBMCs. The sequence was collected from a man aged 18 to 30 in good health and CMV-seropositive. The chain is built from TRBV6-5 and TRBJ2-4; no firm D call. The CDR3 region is CASSSVDAKNIQYF. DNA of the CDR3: TGTGCCAGCAGTTCGGTTGATGCCAAAAACATTCAGTACTTC.